This passage covers 15 T cell receptor beta chains from one sample sequenced in a study of cytomegalovirus exposure and HLA in healthy donors. Primers: 60 Vbeta forward and 13 Jbeta reverse. The repertoire was sequenced with immunoSEQ multiplex PCR; TCRdb's copy has only in-frame clones and lacks some. The sample holds around 300,000 clones, roughly 81% seen once. Sequencing was done on a sample of PBMCs. These TCRs come from a woman between 35 and 50 years old in good health and CMV-seropositive.

This rearrangement joins TRBV12-5 to TRBJ2-3; perhaps TRBD1 as D (6 bases). CDR1 is LGHNT, CDR2 FRNRAP, per germline. V lost 6 bases and J lost 6, with 16 bases in between. The CDR3 sequence is 14 residues long. CDR3 DNA: TGTGCTAGTGGACCCCCGACAGGCTTGGATACGCAGTATTTT. It specifies CASGPPTGLDTQYF.

The V call is TRBV5-1, the J call TRBJ2-6; tentatively, D is TRBD2 (6 bases). CDR3 size: 16 residues. Germline lookup yields CDR1 SGHRS and CDR2 YFSETQ. Trimming stripped 4 bases from V and 1 base from J, with 12 bases between. CDR3 bases: TGCGCCAGCAGCGGGGGGACCACGTCTGGGGCCAACGTCCTGACTTTC. Its translation: CASSGGTTSGANVLTF.

This clone has just a few counts. The chain couples TRBV7-9 to TRBJ2-2; 10 nucleotides align to TRBD2. This CDR3 comprises 15 residues. V lost 5 bases and J lost 5; bases outside the gene matches: 5. Germline CDR1 SEHNR, CDR2 FQNEAQ (reference sequence). CDR3 protein: CASSTGTSETGELFF. The CDR3 coding sequence is TGTGCCAGCAGCACCGGGACTAGCGAAACCGGGGAGCTGTTTTTT. The whole variable domain, remainder taken from reference TRBV7-9 and TRBJ2-2, is DTGVSQNPRHKITKRGQNVTFRCDPISEHNRLYWYRQTLGQGPEFLTYFQNEAQLEKSRLLSDRFSAERPKGSFSTLEIQRTEQGDSAMYLCASSTGTSETGELFFGEGSRLTVL.

Only a few counts were recorded for this clone. V gene TRBV28 combines with J gene TRBJ1-1; 7 positions match TRBD1. V gave up 5 bases and J gave up 6 bases; unmatched junction bases: 6. There are 13 residues in the CDR3. Germline assignment: CDR1 MDHEN and CDR2 SYDVKM. The CDR3 protein is CASSARGTAEAFF. The CDR3 region has the DNA TGTGCCAGCAGTGCCAGGGGGACAGCTGAAGCTTTCTTT.

V usage is TRBV4-3 and J usage is TRBJ2-7, with D tentatively TRBD2 (5 bases). In germline, CDR1 is LGHNA, CDR2 YSLEER. The CDR3 totals 14 residues. V dropped 1 base and J dropped 3 bases, with 10 bases sitting between them. In DNA, the CDR3 is TGCGCCAGCAGCCAAGGACCTCGGGGCTACGAGCAGTACTTC. It yields the protein CASSQGPRGYEQYF.

The DNA for the CDR3 is TGTGCCAGCAGCTTAGAGTCAGGTAAAGGGGCCACTGAAGCTTTCTTT. Amino acid sequence: CASSLESGKGATEAFF. The gene calls are TRBV11-3 and TRBJ1-1, with D perhaps matching TRBD1 (5 bases). This CDR3 region has 16 residues. V gave up 0 bases and J gave up 4 bases, with 15 bases separating them. From germline, CDR1 is SGHNT and CDR2 YENEEA.

This chain links TRBV27 with TRBJ2-1, with 7 bases lining up with TRBD2. Trimming cost V 3 bases and J 2 bases; bases outside gene matches: 7. CDR3 length: 16 residues. Germline V gene data show CDR1 as MNHEY and CDR2 as SMNVEV (reference sequence). DNA for the CDR3: TGTGCCAGCAGTTTTTGGAGCGGGGCCCCCTACAATGAGCAGTTCTTC. Translating gives CASSFWSGAPYNEQFF.

The rearrangement links TRBV11-3 to TRBJ2-1, with 8 bases matching TRBD2. V was clipped by 2 bases and J by 5 bases; unmatched bases: 8. The CDR3 runs 16 residues. CDR1 and CDR2 from the germline V gene are SGHNT and YENEEA. The CDR3 here is CASSLLPSGRNNEQFF. For the CDR3, the DNA is TGTGCCAGCAGCTTATTGCCTAGCGGGCGAAACAATGAGCAGTTCTTC.

The chain carries TRBV19 and TRBJ2-7; 8 nucleotides match TRBD1. CDR1 is LNHDA, CDR2 SQIVND, per germline (reference sequence). The CDR3 length is 13 residues. V shed 6 bases, J shed 0 bases, and the junction held 1 base outside the gene matches. The CDR3 bases are TGTGCCAGTAGAGGACAGGGCTCCTACGAGCAGTACTTC. It is translated as CASRGQGSYEQYF.

About this clone itself: One end of the junction fails to match germline, which may point to a read error. V usage is TRBV6-6 and J usage is TRBJ1-5; D uncertain. Germline V CDR1 and CDR2: MNHNY, SVGAGI (reference sequence). There are 14 residues in the CDR3. The chain's CDR3 is CASSYDYSNQPQHF. CDR3 nucleotides: TGTGCCAGCAGTTACGATTATAGCAATCAGCCTCAGCATTTT.

This clone has more than one count but fewer than ten. The J gene is TRBJ2-7, the V gene TRBV19, with 7 bases matching TRBD1. This CDR3 has 14 residues. Germline V lookup: CDR1 LNHDA, CDR2 SQIVND (reference sequence). With 4 bases clipped from V and 5 bases from J, the junction kept 8 bases outside the gene matches. In DNA form, the CDR3 reads TGTGCCAGTAGTACAACGGGACAGATCCACGAGCAGTACTTC. Translation: CASSTTGQIHEQYF.

The chain carries TRBV5-8 and TRBJ1-5, with D unresolved. In germline, CDR1 is SGHTS, CDR2 YDEGEE. Trimming pared 0 bases from V and 0 bases from J, leaving 10 bases between. The CDR3 sequence is 16 residues long. CDR3 sequence reads: CASSLAASYSNQPQHF. CDR3 DNA: TGTGCCAGCAGCTTGGCCGCGAGCTATAGCAATCAGCCCCAGCATTTT.

V is TRBV5-4 and J is TRBJ2-3, with 7 bases aligning to TRBD2. The germline gives CDR1 SGHNT, CDR2 YYREEE (reference sequence). The ends lost 2 bases at V and 1 base at J; junction bases unmatched: 4. The CDR3 extends over 15 amino acids. CDR3 in DNA: TGTGCCAGCAGCTTCGGACTAGTGCGCACAGATACGCAGTATTTT. The encoded protein is CASSFGLVRTDTQYF.

The rearrangement uses TRBV18 and TRBJ2-5; 7 nucleotides match TRBD2. The CDR3 extends over 15 amino acids. V lost 5 bases, J lost 1 base, and 7 bases stayed unmatched. Germline assignment: CDR1 KGHSH and CDR2 LQKENI. The CDR3 loop is CASSRVAGLQETQYF. The CDR3 bases are TGTGCCAGCTCAAGGGTAGCGGGCCTCCAAGAGACCCAGTACTTC.

This clone has more than one count but fewer than ten. V and J are TRBV28 and TRBJ1-2; 8 nucleotides agree with TRBD1. Germline CDR1 is MDHEN and CDR2 is SYDVKM. J was trimmed by 1 base and V by 2 bases; bases with no gene match: 12. CDR3 length: 18 residues. The DNA of the CDR3 is TGTGCCAGCAGTTTAGGACGAACAGGGGGGATCATTAACTATGGCTACACCTTC. Its protein product is CASSLGRTGGIINYGYTF.